A selection of T cell receptor beta chains follows, all from one sample in a study of T cell responses to AZD1222 COVID-19 vaccine. The protocol was immunoSEQ multiplex PCR, while the TCRdb copy is restricted to in-frame clones and leaves out a portion. The table includes roughly 130,000 clones, 90% to 95% detected once. The specimen comprised peripheral blood, sampled on day 0 of AZD1222 vaccination. The receptors were sampled from an adult in good health. CDR3s include the opening cysteine and the closing phenylalanine or tryptophan. A D gene is named only where the DNA matches it firmly. Only some rows state a clone size, as once, few, many or a class for expanded clones.

d_call clone_size j_call v_call cdr3_length cdr3_nt cdr3_aa
TRBD1 - TRBJ1-1 TRBV7-9 16 TGTGCCAGCAGCTTAGGTTCGGGACAGGGGGTTACTGAAGCTTTCTTT CASSLGSGQGVTEAFF
TRBD1 - TRBJ1-6 TRBV30 13 TGTGCCTGGGGGGACAGCACAAATTCACCCCTCCACTTT CAWGDSTNSPLHF
TRBD1 - TRBJ2-6 TRBV5-1 17 TGCGCCAGCAGCCACGGGACAGAACCTTCTGGGGCCAACGTCCTGACTTTC CASSHGTEPSGANVLTF
TRBD2 - TRBJ2-1 TRBV19 15 TGTGCCAGTATCCCCAGCGGGGGCGTCTACAATGAGCAGTTCTTC CASIPSGGVYNEQFF
- - TRBJ2-1 TRBV5-1 14 TGCGCCAGCAGCTTGGAGGGCCTCAACAATGAGCAGTTCTTC CASSLEGLNNEQFF
- - TRBJ2-2 TRBV3-1/TRBV3-2 13 TGTGCCAGCGGAGGGGAGAACACCGGGGAGCTGTTTTTT CASGGENTGELFF
TRBD2 - TRBJ2-1 TRBV11-3 16 TGTGCCAGCAGTCCCCGGTTGTCTAGCGGATACAATGAGCAGTTCTTC CASSPRLSSGYNEQFF
TRBD1 - TRBJ2-7 TRBV7-2 15 TGTGCCAGCAGCTTAAGCCGGACAGGGGTATACGAGCAGTACTTC CASSLSRTGVYEQYF
TRBD1 - TRBJ1-5 TRBV6-2/TRBV6-3 16 TGTGCCAGCAGTTATTGGACAGGGGGGAGCAATCAGCCCCAGCATTTT CASSYWTGGSNQPQHF
- - TRBJ1-6 TRBV27 15 TGTGCCAGCAGTAATCAGGGTTATTTACGTTCACCCCTCCACTTT CASSNQGYLRSPLHF
- once TRBJ1-2 TRBV5-6 14 TGTGCCAGCAGCTTTTTCCGACCTGGTTATGGCTACACCTTC CASSFFRPGYGYTF
- - TRBJ1-2 TRBV7-2 15 TGTGCCAGCAGCTTAGTCGCAGGGGCTAACTATGGCTACACCTTC CASSLVAGANYGYTF
TRBD1 - TRBJ1-5 TRBV18 17 TGTGCCAGCTCACCGACCACCGCAGGGGGCTCCAATCAGCCCCAGCATTTT CASSPTTAGGSNQPQHF
- - TRBJ1-5 TRBV12-5 14 TGTGCTAGTGGTTTGGGGACGCCCAATCAGCCCCAGCATTTT CASGLGTPNQPQHF
TRBD1 - TRBJ1-2 TRBV14 16 TGTGCCAGCAGCCAAGGGGGCAGGGGGCTTTACTATGGCTACACCTTC CASSQGGRGLYYGYTF
TRBD2 - TRBJ2-1 TRBV12-5 16 TGTGCTAGTGGTTCCTCAGGGCGGGGGGGCCCTAATGAGCAGTTCTTC CASGSSGRGGPNEQFF
- - TRBJ1-1 TRBV7-3 15 TGTGCCAGCAGCTTAGATGGGCAGATGAACACTGAAGCTTTCTTT CASSLDGQMNTEAFF
- - TRBJ2-6 TRBV6-2/TRBV6-3 13 TGTGCCAGCAGTTACTCGACCGGATTGGGAGGGACTTTC CASSYSTGLGGTF
TRBD2 few TRBJ2-3 TRBV4-2 16 TGTGCCAGCAGCCAAGAGGCTAGCGGGGGGGCAGATACGCAGTATTTT CASSQEASGGADTQYF
- - TRBJ1-2 TRBV19 14 TGTGCCGCCGGGCGGCAGGGGCCGATCTATGGCTACACCTTC CAAGRQGPIYGYTF
- - TRBJ2-3 TRBV9 15 TGTGCCAGCAGCCTAGAGGGGACTCTGCCAGATACGCAGTATTTT CASSLEGTLPDTQYF
TRBD2 - TRBJ2-3 TRBV2 15 TGTGCCAGCAGCGGGGGGTTACCTCGGACCTTTGCGCAGTATTTT CASSGGLPRTFAQYF
- - TRBJ1-2 TRBV7-9 12 TGTGCCAGCAGCCGGACAGCCGATGGCTACACCTTC CASSRTADGYTF
TRBD1 - TRBJ1-6 TRBV3-1/TRBV3-2 20 TGTGCCAGCAGCTACCGTAATGGCTATTCCTACAGGGGATGTAATTCACCCCTCCACTTT CASSYRNGYSYRGCNSPLHF
- - TRBJ1-2 TRBV2 13 TGTGCCAGCAGTGGTGGGCCGAGCTATGGCTACACCTTC CASSGGPSYGYTF
- once TRBJ1-3 TRBV2 15 TGTGCCAGCAGTGAAGGCAGGCAAACTGGAAACACCATATATTTT CASSEGRQTGNTIYF
- - TRBJ1-2 TRBV4-1 14 TGCGCCAGCAGCCAACAGGGGACCTTTTATGGCTACACCTTC CASSQQGTFYGYTF
TRBD2 - TRBJ2-1 TRBV3-1/TRBV3-2 17 TGTGCCAGCAGCCAAGAAGGAGCGGGGGTTCACTACAATGAGCAGTTCTTC CASSQEGAGVHYNEQFF
- few TRBJ1-1 TRBV20-1 14 TGCAGTGCTAGTTTCGCGGGTCCGAACACTGAAGCTTTCTTT CSASFAGPNTEAFF
- - TRBJ2-5 TRBV7-9 15 TGTGCCAGCAGCCCACGGGGGACGCCCCAAGAGACCCAGTACTTC CASSPRGTPQETQYF
- - TRBJ2-2 TRBV18 16 TGTGCCAGCTCACCAAATCTGAGAGGGGACACCGGGGAGCTGTTTTTT CASSPNLRGDTGELFF
- - TRBJ1-5 TRBV6-1 15 TGTGCCAGCAGTGAAGGGACCCAAGGGCGACAGCCCCAGCATTTT CASSEGTQGRQPQHF